Included here is one T cell receptor (beta chain) sequence, with context. Ten or more counts support this clonotype. Its antigen target is currently unknown. No base qualities exist here, and no much larger clone lies one base off it. The library came from RACE. The run used a NextSeq 500. Library preparation attached unique molecular identifiers to individual cDNA molecules for quantitative, reproducible TCR counting. In the paper's pipeline: Samples had a median of about 90,000 TCRs, with a range from roughly 20,000 to 690,600. The Decombinator software suite was used to annotate the V, J and CDR3 of the TCR reads. For PS versus PT1 abundance plots, all samples were subsampled to the same number of TCRs (28,000). Expanded TCRs were defined as absent before sensitization and observed at least eight times at the 2-week time point. TCRdb passed the public sequencing reads through fastp at Q25 and MiXCR, retaining productive beta sequences. Identical CDR3 proteins give one entry, which carries the most common genes and DNA. The V and J calls reflect TCRdb's pipeline rather than the authors' work. This sample lists over 100,000 distinct CDR3 sequences; about 8.2% were detected once. Jointly, the top ten make up about 2% of the sample.

Sample time point, as interpreted from the label and publication: healthy volunteer bleed at 2 weeks. Total RNA was isolated from unfractionated whole blood collected in Tempus Blood RNA tubes. Roughly 5 healthy volunteers were used as TCR sequencing controls and were bled at day 0, 2 weeks and 6 weeks. The record originates from a study of human T cells and chemical hapten exposure (dated by TCRdb to the early 2020s). Study-wide context: The libraries were sequenced as a pool, and the TCR yield per sample differed mostly because of small variations in library volumes within the pool. From each blood RNA sample, both TCR alpha and TCR beta chains were sequenced. Peripheral blood TCR repertoire changes were tracked in vivo in alopecia patients during primary and secondary sensitization to the hapten diphenylcyclopropenone (DPC). General findings and caveats noted by the study authors: No change with DPC sensitization was found in the number of TCRs above 1 in 1000 frequency, and no evidence of global repertoire structure alterations was found. After repeated subsampling, the strength of the expansion versus patch-test correlation and the threshold at which it became significant changed.

The sample consisted of whole blood. The clonotype comes from a male donor in good health. Some clones in this sample may be carry-over from other donors' samples.

The nucleotides read TGTGCCAGTGGACAGAACTATGGCTACACCTTC. This yields the protein CASGQNYGYTF. The V and J segments used are TRBV5-4 and TRBJ1-2; perhaps TRBD1 is the D gene, with 6 bases matching. The trim is 8 bases for V and 2 bases for J, with a gap of 7 bases between the germline ends. The CDR3 spans 11 residues, from the cysteine through the phenylalanine. Only the CDR3 region is kept as DNA, spanning 33 bases read in frame from base 1. According to the germline V gene (reference sequence), CDR1 reads SGHNT and CDR2 reads YYREEE.